What follows are 9 T cell receptor beta chains derived from one specimen sequenced in a study of blood T cell repertoires in COVID-19. Clones were read by immunoSEQ multiplex PCR, and TCRdb kept only the in-frame ones, dropping some. Among 190,000 or so clones listed, about 81% were seen once. The specimen sequenced was PBMCs or T cells enriched from blood (not recorded which). Receptor source: a man aged 35-49 years who had recovered from COVID-19.

On this clone: The junction and the germline gene differ at one end; a read error may be behind it. V usage is TRBV12-3 or TRBV12-4 and J usage is TRBJ1-2; 9 bases match TRBD1. The CDR3 loop spans 13 amino acids. DNA of the CDR3: TGTGCCAGCAGCCAAATACAGGGGGCGAGAGTGGCTTTC. It is translated as CASSQIQGARVAF.

This sequence joins TRBV19 and TRBJ2-1; the D is unclear. Trimming stripped 2 bases from V and 2 bases from J, with 10 bases between. In germline, CDR1 is LNHDA, CDR2 SQIVND (reference sequence). CDR3 length: 15 amino acids. The CDR3, as DNA: TGTGCCAGTAGTATAACCAGGCTGACCTACAATGAGCAGTTCTTC. Translating it yields CASSITRLTYNEQFF. Together with reference TRBV19 and TRBJ2-1, the CDR3 gives the full variable domain: DGGITQSPKYLFRKEGQNVTLSCEQNLNHDAMYWYRQDPGQGLRLIYYSQIVNDFQKGDIAEGYSVSREKKESFPLTVTSAQKNPTAFYLCASSITRLTYNEQFFGPGTRLTVL.

V gene TRBV27 combines with J gene TRBJ2-2; 7 positions match TRBD2. This CDR3 has 14 amino acids. CDR1 is MNHEY and CDR2 is SMNVEV in the germline V gene (reference sequence). V lost 3 bases and J lost 7; bases outside the gene matches: 5. CDR3 sequence: CASSFDTGGGELFF. CDR3 in DNA: TGTGCCAGCAGTTTCGACACGGGAGGCGGGGAGCTGTTTTTT.

V is TRBV12-5 and J is TRBJ2-2; possible D gene TRBD2, 6 bases. Germline loops: CDR1 LGHNT, CDR2 FRNRAP. The CDR3 extends over 16 amino acids. Trimming took 5 bases from V and 6 from J, leaving 19 bases between them. As DNA, the CDR3 is TGTGCTAGTGGTACCGGGACTCCGCAGGGTGCCGGGGAGCTGTTTTTT. It is translated as CASGTGTPQGAGELFF.

This clone occurred once. V gene TRBV19 combines with J gene TRBJ2-1; 7 bases are a match to TRBD2. Germline V gene lookup returns CDR1 LNHDA and CDR2 SQIVND (reference sequence). There are 16 residues in the CDR3. Losses at the gene ends were 1 base for V and 9 bases for J; bases not matched to a gene: 12. For the CDR3, the DNA is TGTGCCAGTAGTATAGGGTCTAGCGGCGTGGGCAGTGAGCAGTTCTTC. It codes for CASSIGSSGVGSEQFF.

V usage is TRBV29-1 and J usage is TRBJ2-1; no clear D. From germline, CDR1 is SQVTM and CDR2 ANQGSEA. There are 12 residues in the CDR3. Trimming cost V 6 bases and J 1 base, with 7 bases left between them. The CDR3 nucleotides read TGCAGCGTCCCCCTATCCTACAATGAGCAGTTCTTC. It is translated as CSVPLSYNEQFF.

The gene calls are TRBV6-1 and TRBJ1-4; 8 bases are a match to TRBD1. Germline values: CDR1 MNHNS, CDR2 SASEGT. The length of the CDR3 is 14 residues. V was clipped by 6 bases and J by 8 bases; unmatched bases: 8. The CDR3 coding sequence is TGTGCCAGCAGAGACAGGGGCATGGAGGAAAAACTGTTTTTT. It translates to CASRDRGMEEKLFF.

The chain couples TRBV21-1 to TRBJ2-1; the table's D call, TRBD1, has no DNA check behind it. TRBV21-1 has pseudogene status. CDR3 length equals 20 residues. CDR3 nucleotide sequence: TGTGCCAGCAGCAAAGATCGGGTTCCGGCAGGGGGCTTGGTCTTAGGATTGCAGTTCTTC. It translates to CASSKDRVPAGGLVLGLQFF.

The V and J genes are TRBV28 and TRBJ2-6, with 7 bases aligning to TRBD1. Germline CDR1 and CDR2: MDHEN and SYDVKM. J gave up 1 base and V 5 bases, and 17 bases lay outside the gene matches. This CDR3 contains 20 residues. CDR3 bases: TGTGCCAGCAGTAAGGGAAGGGTCAAAGGGGGCGGGTCTGGGGCCAACGTCCTGACTTTC. This encodes CASSKGRVKGGGSGANVLTF.